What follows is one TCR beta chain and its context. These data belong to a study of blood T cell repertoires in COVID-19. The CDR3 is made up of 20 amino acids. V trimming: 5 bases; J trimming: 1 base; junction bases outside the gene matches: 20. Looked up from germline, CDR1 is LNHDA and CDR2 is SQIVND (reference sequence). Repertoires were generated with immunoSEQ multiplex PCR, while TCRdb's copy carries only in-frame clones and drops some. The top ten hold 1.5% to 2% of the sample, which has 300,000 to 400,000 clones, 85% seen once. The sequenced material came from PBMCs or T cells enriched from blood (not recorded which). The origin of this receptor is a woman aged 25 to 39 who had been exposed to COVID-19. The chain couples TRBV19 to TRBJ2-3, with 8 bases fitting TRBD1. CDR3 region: CASSGSPDRASVSRTDTQYF. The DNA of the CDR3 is TGTGCCAGTAGTGGTAGCCCGGACAGGGCATCAGTTTCTCGCACAGATACGCAGTATTTT.